These 27 T cell receptor beta chains were sequenced from one sample in a study of blood T cell repertoires in COVID-19. Here immunoSEQ multiplex PCR was the method, and the copy in TCRdb shows in-frame clones only, minus some. The data hold a few hundred thousand clones, with 86% observed a single time. The sequencing input was peripheral blood. The receptor set was obtained from a man aged 50 or older with acute or convalescent COVID-19.

The V call is TRBV27, the J call TRBJ2-1; 8 nucleotides match TRBD1. Germline V gives CDR1 MNHEY, CDR2 SMNVEV (reference sequence). The ends lost 6 bases at V and 4 bases at J; junction bases unmatched: 8. The CDR3 has 15 amino acids. In DNA, the CDR3 is TGTGCCAGCAGCAGGACAGGGTGGTCGTACAATGAGCAGTTCTTC. Amino acid sequence: CASSRTGWSYNEQFF.

This chain links TRBV2 with TRBJ1-1; possibly TRBD1 for D (5 bases). V lost 5 bases, J lost 0 bases, and 7 bases lay in between. From germline, CDR1 is SNHLY and CDR2 FYNNEI. The CDR3 spans 13 residues. CDR3 region: CASSPTVNTEAFF. CDR3 DNA: TGTGCCAGCAGTCCGACAGTGAACACTGAAGCTTTCTTT.

The V gene is TRBV5-6, the J gene TRBJ2-2; perhaps TRBD1 as D (5 bases). This CDR3 has 16 amino acids. V dropped 2 bases and J dropped 1 base, with 12 bases sitting between them. Germline CDR1 SGHDT, CDR2 YYEEEE. CDR3 region: CASSFGHGRNTGELFF. In DNA form, the CDR3 reads TGTGCCAGCAGCTTCGGACACGGAAGGAACACCGGGGAGCTGTTTTTT.

This clone was counted a few times. This chain uses TRBV6-4 with TRBJ1-3; a possible D gene is TRBD1 (5 bases). The CDR3 spans 14 residues. V was clipped by 4 bases and J by 0 bases, with 7 bases between them. Germline CDR1 reads MRHNA; CDR2 reads SNTAGT. CDR3 sequence reads: CASSGRGSGNTIYF. The DNA of the CDR3 is TGTGCCAGCAGTGGTAGGGGCTCTGGAAACACCATATATTTT.

This sequence joins TRBV10-2 and TRBJ1-1, with D hard to call. This CDR3 is built from 15 residues. V was shortened by 7 bases and J by 1 base, with 16 bases between the two germline ends. Germline CDR1 WSHSY, CDR2 SAAADI. The CDR3 sequence: CASTEGGRANTEAFF. The CDR3, as DNA: TGCGCCAGCACCGAAGGAGGGAGAGCGAACACTGAAGCTTTCTTT.

The gene calls are TRBV11-2 and TRBJ1-6; no clear D gene. Per the germline V gene, CDR1 is SGHAT and CDR2 is FQNNGV. The CDR3 consists of 16 residues. V was clipped by 6 bases and J by 0 bases, with 12 bases between them. The CDR3 DNA sequence: TGTGCCAGCAGTCGATCTGAGAGCTCCTATAATTCACCCCTCCACTTT. This translates into CASSRSESSYNSPLHF.

This chain uses TRBV11-2 with TRBJ1-1; no clear D. The germline V gene encodes CDR1 SGHAT and CDR2 FQNNGV. The CDR3 consists of 14 residues. V was shortened by 5 bases and J by 0 bases, with 10 bases between the two germline ends. CDR3 in DNA: TGTGCCAGCAGCCCGAACGGAGTGAACACTGAAGCTTTCTTT. It translates to CASSPNGVNTEAFF.

The chain is built from TRBV27 and TRBJ1-2; possible D gene TRBD1, 5 bases. This CDR3 has 16 residues. The V gene's germline CDR1 is MNHEY and CDR2 SMNVEV (reference sequence). With 2 bases removed from V and 1 base from J, the gap between germline ends came to 14 bases. The CDR3 bases are TGTGCCAGCAGTTTAGGGGGGGGGTCGGTTAACTATGGCTACACCTTC. Protein product: CASSLGGGSVNYGYTF.

The rearrangement links TRBV7-9 to TRBJ1-4; D ambiguous. This CDR3 is 13 amino acids long. V was shortened by 0 bases and J by 10 bases, with 9 bases between the two germline ends. Germline values: CDR1 SEHNR, CDR2 FQNEAQ (reference sequence). CDR3 nucleotides: TGTGCCAGCAGCTTAGCCGGGATCCTAAAACTGTTTTTT. It yields the protein CASSLAGILKLFF.

The genes are TRBV20-1 and TRBJ1-1; D not resolved. The germline V gene encodes CDR1 DFQATT and CDR2 SNEGSKA (reference sequence). Trimming shortened V by 8 bases and J by 0 bases, and 4 bases separated the two germline ends. The CDR3 has 10 amino acids. CDR3 protein: CSLMNTEAFF. The DNA of the CDR3 is TGCAGTCTAATGAACACTGAAGCTTTCTTT.

The chain has TRBV19 and TRBJ2-3; the D gene is possibly TRBD2 (5 bases). With 7 bases removed from V and 2 bases from J, the gap between germline ends came to 13 bases. Germline V gene sequence: CDR1 LNHDA, CDR2 SQIVND (reference sequence). The CDR3 covers 14 residues. The DNA for the CDR3 is TGTGCCAGTAACGGGATGACTACCACAGATACGCAGTATTTT. Encoded protein: CASNGMTTTDTQYF.

The sample holds a few counts of this clone. The chain employs TRBV18 and TRBJ2-7; 10 nucleotides agree with TRBD1. J lost 6 bases, V lost 3 bases, and 11 bases had no gene match. Germline V lookup: CDR1 KGHSH, CDR2 LQKENI. This CDR3 comprises 16 residues. Here the CDR3 DNA reads TGTGCCAGCTCACCCCTACCGGGACAGGGGTCGTTCGAGCAGTACTTC. This translates into CASSPLPGQGSFEQYF.

This clone was seen more than once but under ten times. The rearrangement links TRBV10-3 to TRBJ1-1, with a weak D call TRBD1 (5 bases). The germline CDR1 and CDR2 sequences are ENHRY and SYGVKD. Trimming removed 3 bases at V and 5 bases at J, with 16 bases between. The CDR3 extends over 15 amino acids. CDR3 DNA: TGTGCCATCAGTGATCTTGATCGGGGGGGGACTGAAGCTTTCTTT. It encodes CAISDLDRGGTEAFF.

The rearrangement joins TRBV7-9 to TRBJ1-1; D remains unclear. The V and J ends lost 6 bases and 2 bases respectively, with 7 bases between them. Germline CDR1 and CDR2: SEHNR and FQNEAQ (reference sequence). The CDR3 is made up of 12 amino acids. CDR3 loop: CASRFPNTEAFF. CDR3 nucleotide sequence: TGTGCCAGCAGATTCCCAAACACTGAAGCTTTCTTT.

V and J are TRBV19 and TRBJ2-2, with D perhaps TRBD2 (6 bases). V was cut by 6 bases and J by 0 bases, with 11 bases left in between. In germline, CDR1 is LNHDA, CDR2 SQIVND (reference sequence). This CDR3 is built from 15 residues. CDR3 in amino acids: CASRQRGTNTGELFF. CDR3 bases: TGTGCCAGTAGGCAACGGGGGACGAACACCGGGGAGCTGTTTTTT. Variable domain in full (rest from reference TRBV19 and TRBJ2-2): DGGITQSPKYLFRKEGQNVTLSCEQNLNHDAMYWYRQDPGQGLRLIYYSQIVNDFQKGDIAEGYSVSREKKESFPLTVTSAQKNPTAFYLCASRQRGTNTGELFFGEGSRLTVL.

The rearrangement uses TRBV12-3 or TRBV12-4 and TRBJ2-1, with D tentatively TRBD2 (5 bases). Trimming took off 8 bases at V and 0 bases at J, with 8 bases between the two ends. This CDR3 comprises 13 residues. DNA for the CDR3: TGTGCCAGCGCGGGCAGCTCCTACAATGAGCAGTTCTTC. Protein sequence: CASAGSSYNEQFF.

This rearrangement joins TRBV6-5 to TRBJ2-7; 7 bases map to TRBD2. V lost 2 bases, J lost 6 bases, and 13 bases stayed unmatched. This CDR3 spans 16 amino acids. Germline loops: CDR1 MNHEY, CDR2 SVGAGI. The CDR3: CASSYGSRGDRSEQYF. The CDR3 nucleotides read TGTGCCAGCAGTTACGGGTCCCGGGGGGACCGGAGCGAGCAGTACTTC.

This chain joins TRBV12-3 or TRBV12-4 and TRBJ2-7; 7 nucleotides line up with TRBD1. The CDR3 is made up of 13 amino acids. V was pared by 6 bases and J by 7 bases, with 9 bases of the junction left unmatched. CDR3 protein: CASRGTVVREQYF. Here the CDR3 DNA reads TGTGCCAGCAGAGGGACAGTCGTGCGGGAGCAGTACTTC.

This sequence joins TRBV5-1 and TRBJ1-1; D is undetermined. CDR3 length: 15 amino acids. Trimming took 3 bases from V and 0 from J, leaving 12 bases between them. From germline, CDR1 is SGHRS and CDR2 YFSETQ. The CDR3 protein is CASSSLGRMNTEAFF. The DNA of the CDR3 is TGCGCCAGCAGCTCCCTCGGGAGAATGAACACTGAAGCTTTCTTT.

The V and J genes are TRBV27 and TRBJ2-2, with D perhaps TRBD1 (6 bases). V lost 6 bases to trimming and J lost 4 bases, with 15 bases between them. Germline V gene sequence: CDR1 MNHEY, CDR2 SMNVEV (reference sequence). This CDR3 has 15 residues. The DNA for the CDR3 is TGTGCCAGCAGAGGTTTGGGGGCCGTCACCGGGGAGCTGTTTTTT. This translates into CASRGLGAVTGELFF.

CDR3 region: CASSPPFGTNTEAFF. CDR3 sequence (DNA): TGTGCCAGCTCACCACCATTCGGGACAAACACTGAAGCTTTCTTT. J is TRBJ1-1 and V is TRBV18; tentative D call: TRBD1 (6 bases). V gave up 0 bases and J gave up 2 bases, with 10 bases separating them. The germline CDR1 and CDR2 sequences are KGHSH and LQKENI. This CDR3 spans 15 amino acids. Filled out from reference TRBV18 and TRBJ1-1, the complete variable domain reads NAGVMQNPRHLVRRRGQEARLRCSPMKGHSHVYWYRQLPEEGLKFMVYLQKENIIDESGMPKERFSAEFPKEGPSILRIQQVVRGDSAAYFCASSPPFGTNTEAFFGQGTRLTVV.

The V call is TRBV7-8, the J call TRBJ2-3; no definite D call. Trimming shortened V by 5 bases and J by 2 bases, and 8 bases separated the two germline ends. The CDR3 spans 13 residues. Germline loops: CDR1 SGHVS, CDR2 FQNEAQ. Here the CDR3 reads CASSGRDTDTQYF. The DNA for the CDR3 is TGTGCCAGCAGCGGTAGAGACACAGATACGCAGTATTTT.

The V and J genes are TRBV6-6 and TRBJ2-2; no clear D gene. Germline CDR1 MNHNY, CDR2 SVGAGI (reference sequence). CDR3 length: 14 amino acids. Deletions cut 2 bases from V and 3 bases from J, with 7 bases between. CDR3 nucleotide sequence: TGTGCCAGCAGTTACCTCCTAGACACCGGGGAGCTGTTTTTT. It codes for CASSYLLDTGELFF.

This clone turned up a few times. This rearrangement joins TRBV2 to TRBJ1-2, with 9 bases identical to TRBD1. The V segment lost 0 bases and the J segment 8 bases; nucleotides outside the gene matches: 10. The germline CDR1 and CDR2 sequences are SNHLY and FYNNEI. The length of the CDR3 is 16 residues. In DNA, the CDR3 is TGTGCCAGCAGTGAAGCGCTAGGGACAGGGCAGCGAGGCTACACCTTC. Translated, it gives CASSEALGTGQRGYTF.

The chain employs TRBV9 and TRBJ2-7; the match to TRBD1 covers 7 bases. Germline trimming cut 3 bases from V and 3 bases from J; bases unmatched to any gene: 6. The CDR3 has 14 amino acids. Germline V CDR1 and CDR2: SGDLS, YYNGEE. This CDR3 reads CASSGGGQLYEQYF. The CDR3 nucleotides read TGTGCCAGCAGCGGTGGGGGACAGCTCTACGAGCAGTACTTC.

The chain combines TRBV2 with TRBJ1-3, with a possible D match to TRBD1 (6 bases). The CDR3 is 14 residues long. Germline V gives CDR1 SNHLY, CDR2 FYNNEI. Trimming took off 3 bases at V and 6 bases at J, with 12 bases between the two ends. CDR3 in amino acids: CASSEHREKNTIYF. DNA for the CDR3: TGTGCCAGCAGTGAGCACAGGGAGAAAAACACCATATATTTT.

V and J are TRBV5-1 and TRBJ2-3; D might be TRBD2 (6 bases). Trimming pared 5 bases from V and 0 bases from J, leaving 13 bases between. CDR1 is SGHRS and CDR2 is YFSETQ in the germline V gene. This CDR3 has 15 amino acids. CDR3 in DNA: TGCGCCAGCAGTTTTAGCGGTCCTAGCACAGATACGCAGTATTTT. Translation gives CASSFSGPSTDTQYF.